The table lists the clone carrying this T cell receptor beta chain with a few counts. Time point meaning: after trial treatment. Treatment here: LDRT plus nivolumab, ipilimumab, low-dose cyclophosphamide and aspirin (RACIN trial). This record comes from a study of low-dose radiotherapy and immunotherapy resistance in tumors. Across the whole study: The schedule for Cohort 2 used 1 Gy per fraction every two weeks, which added up to 13 Gy over 26 weeks. Every six weeks patients received intravenous ipilimumab 1 mg/kg, and every two weeks they received intravenous nivolumab 240 mg. Primers targeting TRAV and TRBV primed first-strand cDNA, covering alpha and beta chains.

V was clipped by 3 bases and J by 7 bases; unmatched bases: 6. Per germline, CDR1 SGDLS and CDR2 YYNGEE. CDR3 size: 14 residues. TCRs were put through approximately 20 PCR cycles of amplification with Phusion. A constant-region primer and the V-primer adapter served as the primer pair. mRNA, once isolated, was amplified by in vitro transcription. TCRdb reprocessed the reads via MiXCR and lists one record per CDR3 protein. Here the sample spans roughly 50,000 distinct CDR3 sequences, around 35% being singletons. Sequencing used PBMCs, obtained after low-dose radiotherapy plus immunotherapy. This TCR was recovered from a male donor with rectosigmoid adenocarcinoma. The chain combines TRBV9 with TRBJ2-1, with TRBD1 matching 8 bases. Here the CDR3 reads CASSAQGARNEQFF. The DNA of the CDR3 is TGTGCCAGCAGCGCCCAGGGGGCGAGAAATGAGCAGTTCTTC.